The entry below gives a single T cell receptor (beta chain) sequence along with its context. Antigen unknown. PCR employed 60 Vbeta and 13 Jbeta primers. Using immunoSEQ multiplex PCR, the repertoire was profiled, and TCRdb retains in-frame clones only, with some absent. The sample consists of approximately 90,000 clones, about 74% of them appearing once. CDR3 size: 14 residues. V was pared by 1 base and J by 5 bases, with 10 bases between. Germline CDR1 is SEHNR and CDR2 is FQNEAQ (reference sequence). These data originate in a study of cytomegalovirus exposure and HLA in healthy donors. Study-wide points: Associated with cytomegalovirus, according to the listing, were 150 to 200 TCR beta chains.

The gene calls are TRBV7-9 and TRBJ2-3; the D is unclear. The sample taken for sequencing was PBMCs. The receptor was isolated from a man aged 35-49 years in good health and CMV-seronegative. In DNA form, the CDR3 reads TGTGCCAGCAGCTTAGTACAGACAAAAGATACGCAGTATTTT. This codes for CASSLVQTKDTQYF.